The 5 T cell receptor beta chains reported below all come from one sample, sequenced in a study of blood T cell repertoires in COVID-19. The protocol was immunoSEQ multiplex PCR, while the TCRdb copy is restricted to in-frame clones and leaves out a portion. Of about 100,000 clones in the sample, roughly 78% were seen once. The sequenced sample was peripheral blood. These receptors were obtained from a woman over 75 with active or convalescent COVID-19.

This chain connects TRBV19 to TRBJ1-6; TRBD1 matches at 7 bases. Trimming at V came to 0 bases and at J to 7 bases, leaving 15 bases not matched to a gene. The length of the CDR3 is 19 residues. Germline V gene data show CDR1 as LNHDA and CDR2 as SQIVND (reference sequence). CDR3 region: CASSIDTAGTVRGNSPLHF. CDR3 in DNA: TGTGCCAGTAGTATAGACACAGCCGGGACAGTTCGTGGCAATTCACCCCTCCACTTT.

This clone was recorded a few times. The genes are TRBV10-3 and TRBJ1-1; TRBD1 might be the D (6 bases). Trimming took 3 bases from V and 4 from J, leaving 12 bases between them. The length of the CDR3 is 14 residues. Germline CDR1 is ENHRY and CDR2 is SYGVKD. This CDR3 reads CAISESQGGTEAFF. CDR3 DNA: TGTGCCATCAGTGAATCACAGGGTGGCACTGAAGCTTTCTTT.

The V and J genes are TRBV11-2 and TRBJ2-3, with 14 bases matching TRBD2. Per the germline V gene, CDR1 is SGHAT and CDR2 is FQNNGV. The CDR3 spans 16 residues. The V and J ends lost 4 bases and 3 bases, in that order; junction bases with no gene match: 3. CDR3 nucleotides: TGTGCCAGCAGCTCAGGACTAGCGGGGGGAACAGATACGCAGTATTTT. It codes for CASSSGLAGGTDTQYF. The full variable domain, completed using reference TRBV11-2 and TRBJ2-3, is EAGVAQSPRYKIIEKRQSVAFWCNPISGHATLYWYQQILGQGPKLLIQFQNNGVVDDSQLPKDRFSAERLKGVDSTLKIQPAKLEDSAVYLCASSSGLAGGTDTQYFGPGTRLTVL.

This chain connects TRBV10-3 to TRBJ2-7; weak D call: TRBD1 (6 bases). Trimming shortened V by 6 bases and J by 4 bases, and 16 bases separated the two germline ends. The length of the CDR3 is 14 residues. Germline V CDR1 and CDR2: ENHRY, SYGVKD. CDR3 nucleotides: TGTGCCATCAGAAATACCAGGGGTCCGTACGAGCAGTACTTC. Its translation is CAIRNTRGPYEQYF.

V is TRBV18 and J is TRBJ1-5, with D maybe TRBD1 (5 bases). V was shortened by 3 bases and J by 5 bases, with 11 bases between the two germline ends. The CDR3 runs 14 residues. Germline assignment: CDR1 KGHSH and CDR2 LQKENI. The CDR3 nucleotides read TGTGCCAGCTCACCTCAGGGAGGGTATCAGCCCCAGCATTTT. Residues: CASSPQGGYQPQHF.